One and the same sample provided the 31 T cell receptor beta chains below, sequenced in a study of blood T cell repertoires in COVID-19. Clones were read by immunoSEQ multiplex PCR, and TCRdb kept only the in-frame ones, dropping some. The sample has about 460,000 clones, less than 90% seen once. The sample was PBMCs or T cells enriched from blood (not recorded which). The receptors were sampled from a woman aged 60-75 years who had recovered from COVID-19.

The chain couples TRBV4-1 to TRBJ2-3; D is perhaps TRBD2 (6 bases). The CDR3 contains 14 residues. CDR1 and CDR2 (germline): MGHRA, YSYEKL. Trimming cost V 0 bases and J 11 bases, with 15 bases left between them. CDR3: CASSQDSGWPMQYF. As DNA, the CDR3 is TGCGCCAGCAGCCAAGATAGCGGCTGGCCGATGCAGTATTTT.

The rearrangement joins TRBV9 to TRBJ2-1, with D possibly matching TRBD2 (5 bases). The length of the CDR3 is 16 residues. Germline V gene data show CDR1 as SGDLS and CDR2 as YYNGEE. The V end was cut by 4 bases, the J end by 8 bases, with 22 bases between. The CDR3 DNA sequence: TGTGCCAGCAGCCCGACCCGGGATCGTCTCGGCGATGAGCAGTTCTTC. This sequence encodes CASSPTRDRLGDEQFF.

The chain is built from TRBV7-9 and TRBJ2-2; 7 bases are a match to TRBD2. From germline, CDR1 is SEHNR and CDR2 FQNEAQ (reference sequence). The CDR3 covers 15 residues. After removal of 5 bases from V and 6 bases from J, the junction contained 9 bases not matched to a gene. The DNA for the CDR3 is TGTGCCAGCAGCCCCCGGGACTACAGATCCGGGGAGCTGTTTTTT. Encoded protein: CASSPRDYRSGELFF.

The chain has TRBV2 and TRBJ1-5, with D possibly matching TRBD1 (5 bases). The CDR3 length is 13 residues. V was cut by 6 bases and J by 3 bases, with 9 bases left in between. Germline V gene data show CDR1 as SNHLY and CDR2 as FYNNEI. In DNA, the CDR3 is TGTGCCAGCAGCCAGGGTGTCAATCAGCCCCAGCATTTT. Translating gives CASSQGVNQPQHF.

The chain is built from TRBV5-1 and TRBJ2-3; perhaps TRBD1 as D (5 bases). Germline V lookup: CDR1 SGHRS, CDR2 YFSETQ. V was shortened by 3 bases and J by 8 bases, with 10 bases between the two germline ends. The CDR3 length is 12 residues. The CDR3 DNA is TGCGCCAGCAGCTGGGATGGGGCTACGCAGTATTTT. Its protein is CASSWDGATQYF.

The V and J genes are TRBV24-1 and TRBJ2-2; a weak D match, TRBD1 (5 bases). This CDR3 is 16 amino acids long. Trimming pared 4 bases from V and 0 bases from J, leaving 11 bases between. The germline V gene encodes CDR1 KGHDR and CDR2 SFDVKD. CDR3 in amino acids: CATSDPRQTNTGELFF. Written as DNA, the CDR3 is TGTGCCACCAGTGACCCACGACAGACGAACACCGGGGAGCTGTTTTTT.

The chain recombines TRBV15 with TRBJ1-4; no firm D call. The CDR3 is made up of 17 amino acids. Germline loops: CDR1 LNHNV, CDR2 YYDKDF (reference sequence). V lost 0 bases and J 2 bases, leaving 13 bases between the germline ends. CDR3 DNA sequence: TGTGCCACCAGCAGAGATCGCGGGTTGGGGACTAATGAAAAACTGTTTTTT. This encodes CATSRDRGLGTNEKLFF.

V and J are TRBV9 and TRBJ2-3, with D perhaps matching TRBD2 (5 bases). This CDR3 has 16 amino acids. From germline, CDR1 is SGDLS and CDR2 YYNGEE. Trimming left V 0 bases short and J 0 bases short, with 11 bases between. The CDR3 here is CASSVAPSGSTDTQYF. The CDR3 DNA sequence: TGTGCCAGCAGCGTAGCCCCCTCGGGGAGCACAGATACGCAGTATTTT.

The CDR3 DNA follows: TGTGCCAGCAGTGAAGGAAGAGGGGGACTAGCTAACTATGGCTACACCTTC. It codes for CASSEGRGGLANYGYTF. The V call is TRBV6-1, the J call TRBJ1-2; possibly TRBD1 for D (6 bases). This CDR3 region has 17 residues. The germline V gene has CDR1 MNHNS and CDR2 SASEGT. V lost 1 base and J 0 bases, leaving 15 bases between the germline ends.

The J gene is TRBJ1-1, the V gene TRBV7-2; 8 bases align to TRBD1. Germline V gene lookup returns CDR1 SGHTA and CDR2 FQGNSA. With V trimmed by 5 bases and J by 5 bases, 16 bases remained unmatched. The CDR3 has 17 residues. For the CDR3, the DNA is TGTGCCAGCAGCCCCAGGTGGGGACAGGTGTTGGGAACTGAAGCTTTCTTT. Amino acids: CASSPRWGQVLGTEAFF. The variable domain in full, with the rest retrieved from reference TRBV7-2 and TRBJ1-1, is GAGVSQSPSNKVTEKGKDVELRCDPISGHTALYWYRQSLGQGLEFLIYFQGNSAPDKSGLPSDRFSAERTGGSVSTLTIQRTQQEDSAVYLCASSPRWGQVLGTEAFFGQGTRLTVV.

The V and J genes are TRBV19 and TRBJ1-6, with no clear D. Trimming left V 1 base short and J 8 bases short, with 6 bases between. Germline CDR1 is LNHDA and CDR2 is SQIVND (reference sequence). This CDR3 has 13 amino acids. Here the CDR3 DNA reads TGTGCCAGTAGTATAGCCCGGGATTCACCCCTCCACTTT. Its translation is CASSIARDSPLHF.

The chain is built from TRBV6-6 and TRBJ2-2; 7 bases agree with TRBD1. CDR3 size: 14 residues. Per germline, CDR1 MNHNY and CDR2 SVGAGI (reference sequence). V dropped 6 bases and J dropped 3; count of bases not matched to a gene: 4. The CDR3 spells CASRPTGDTGELFF. CDR3 in DNA: TGTGCCAGCAGACCCACAGGGGACACCGGGGAGCTGTTTTTT.

This clone was seen a single time. The same CDR3 is also encoded by other DNA sequences in this sample. The V gene is TRBV20-1, the J gene TRBJ1-2, with unresolved D. CDR1 DFQATT and CDR2 SNEGSKA come from the germline V gene (reference sequence). The CDR3 spans 11 residues. V lost 3 bases, J lost 4 bases, and 6 bases lay in between. The CDR3 nucleotides are TGCAGTGCTAGGTCGGGCTATGGCTACACCTTC. It yields the protein CSARSGYGYTF.

The chain uses TRBV9 and TRBJ2-7; 7 bases fit TRBD1. Per the germline V gene, CDR1 is SGDLS and CDR2 is YYNGEE. The V and J ends lost 2 bases and 0 bases, in that order; junction bases with no gene match: 2. The CDR3 totals 14 residues. The CDR3 nucleotides read TGTGCCAGCAGCGTCGAGGGGGCCTCCTACGAGCAGTACTTC. It codes for CASSVEGASYEQYF.

The chain couples TRBV2 to TRBJ1-1, with D unclear. From germline, CDR1 is SNHLY and CDR2 FYNNEI. V lost 5 bases and J 7 bases, leaving 8 bases between the germline ends. This CDR3 is built from 11 residues. CDR3 residues: CASSREGEAFF. The CDR3 DNA reads as TGTGCCAGCAGTAGAGAGGGTGAAGCTTTCTTT.

This rearrangement joins TRBV18 to TRBJ2-2; D is perhaps TRBD1 (6 bases). V was cut by 3 bases and J by 2 bases, with 10 bases left in between. Germline CDR1 reads KGHSH; CDR2 reads LQKENI. The CDR3 length is 15 residues. The DNA for the CDR3 is TGTGCCAGCTCACCGAGGACAGATAACACCGGGGAGCTGTTTTTT. It yields the protein CASSPRTDNTGELFF.

The genes are TRBV3-1 (or the pseudogene TRBV3-2) and TRBJ2-2, with TRBD1 matching over 7 bases. V lost 1 base and J lost 2; bases outside the gene matches: 4. The V gene's germline CDR1 is LGHDT and CDR2 YNNKEL (reference sequence). The CDR3 consists of 16 residues. The CDR3 coding sequence is TGTGCCAGCAGCCAAGCTAACAGGGGTAACACCGGGGAGCTGTTTTTT. Translation gives CASSQANRGNTGELFF.

The V call is TRBV18, the J call TRBJ1-6; the D gene is possibly TRBD1 (5 bases). This CDR3 contains 14 residues. V was cut by 2 bases and J by 7 bases, with 9 bases left in between. The germline V gene has CDR1 KGHSH and CDR2 LQKENI. The CDR3 bases are TGTGCCAGCTCACCAAGGGGCCCCAATTCACCCCTCCACTTT. Protein: CASSPRGPNSPLHF.

The gene calls are TRBV18 and TRBJ2-7; D perhaps matches TRBD2 (7 bases). Trimming shortened V by 4 bases and J by 2 bases, and 9 bases separated the two germline ends. Germline V gene sequence: CDR1 KGHSH, CDR2 LQKENI. CDR3 length equals 13 residues. The CDR3 sequence is CASSQGGAYEQYV. CDR3 nucleotide sequence: TGTGCCAGCTCACAGGGGGGGGCCTACGAGCAGTACGTC.

The rearrangement uses TRBV7-9 and TRBJ2-1, with 11 bases fitting TRBD2. Looked up from germline, CDR1 is SEHNR and CDR2 is FQNEAQ (reference sequence). Trimming took 5 bases from V and 7 from J; bases not matched to a gene: 13. The CDR3 contains 17 residues. DNA for the CDR3: TGTGCCAGCAGCGTTGAAATTACTAGCGGGGGAGGGAATGAGCAGTTCTTC. Its translation: CASSVEITSGGGNEQFF.

J is TRBJ2-3 and V is TRBV2, with 10 positions matching TRBD2. After removal of 6 bases from V and 5 bases from J, the junction contained 5 bases not matched to a gene. CDR3 length: 14 residues. Germline CDR1 reads SNHLY; CDR2 reads FYNNEI. The CDR3 spells CASRAGGPLDTQYF. The CDR3 bases are TGTGCCAGCAGAGCGGGGGGGCCGCTAGATACGCAGTATTTT. The whole variable domain, filled in from reference TRBV2 and TRBJ2-3, reads EPEVTQTPSHQVTQMGQEVILRCVPISNHLYFYWYRQILGQKVEFLVSFYNNEISEKSEIFDDQFSVERPDGSNFTLKIRSTKLEDSAMYFCASRAGGPLDTQYFGPGTRLTVL.

The chain has TRBV7-8 and TRBJ1-6; perhaps TRBD1 as D (5 bases). The CDR3 loop spans 17 amino acids. Trimming cost V 6 bases and J 0 bases, with 15 bases left between them. Germline CDR1 and CDR2: SGHVS and FQNEAQ. CDR3: CASSYMGGSSYNSPLHF. The CDR3 nucleotides read TGTGCCAGCAGTTATATGGGGGGAAGCTCCTATAATTCACCCCTCCACTTT. The full variable domain, rest sourced from reference TRBV7-8 and TRBJ1-6, is GAGVSQSPRYKVAKRGQDVALRCDPISGHVSLFWYQQALGQGPEFLTYFQNEAQLDKSGLPSDRFFAERPEGSVSTLKIQRTQQEDSAVYLCASSYMGGSSYNSPLHFGNGTRLTVT.

Written as DNA, the CDR3 is TGTGCCAGCAGCTCCAGGGGTTACGAGCAGTACTTC. Protein product: CASSSRGYEQYF. This rearrangement joins TRBV2 to TRBJ2-7; maybe TRBD1 (6 bases). Per germline, CDR1 SNHLY and CDR2 FYNNEI. This CDR3 comprises 12 residues. V gave up 6 bases and J gave up 4 bases, with 10 bases separating them.

The rearrangement links TRBV5-4 to TRBJ2-5; D is perhaps TRBD1 (6 bases). With 4 bases removed from V and 4 bases from J, the gap between germline ends came to 11 bases. Germline-derived CDR1 and CDR2 are SGHNT and YYREEE (reference sequence). The length of the CDR3 is 13 residues. The CDR3 DNA reads TGTGCCAGCAGCGAGGGCAGGGGAGAGACCCAGTACTTC. It specifies CASSEGRGETQYF. Together with reference TRBV5-4 and TRBJ2-5, the CDR3 gives the full variable domain: ETGVTQSPTHLIKTRGQQVTLRCSSQSGHNTVSWYQQALGQGPQFIFQYYREEENGRGNFPPRFSGLQFPNYSSELNVNALELDDSALYLCASSEGRGETQYFGPGTRLLVL.

Here the CDR3 DNA reads TGTGCCAGCAGTTTCCCGACAGGGATCGCTGAAGCTTTCTTT. Translation gives CASSFPTGIAEAFF. The chain combines TRBV6-2 or TRBV6-3 with TRBJ1-1; 7 nucleotides line up with TRBD1. The CDR3 totals 14 residues. V was clipped by 4 bases and J by 6 bases; unmatched bases: 8. Germline CDR1 and CDR2: MNHEY and SVGEGT.

The chain has TRBV10-2 and TRBJ2-7; 8 nucleotides match TRBD2. The CDR3 covers 15 residues. J gave up 3 bases and V 8 bases, and 12 bases lay outside the gene matches. CDR1 is WSHSY, CDR2 SAAADI, per germline. The CDR3 DNA is TGCGCCAGCTCTCTACTCGGGGGGGGGATCTACGAGCAGTACTTC. This encodes CASSLLGGGIYEQYF.

In regard to this clone: Other nucleotide sequences from this sample produce the same CDR3. The genes are TRBV6-5 and TRBJ1-1; D uncertain. The CDR3 is made up of 15 amino acids. V lost 0 bases and J lost 2, with 10 bases in between. Germline V lookup: CDR1 MNHEY, CDR2 SVGAGI. In DNA form, the CDR3 reads TGTGCCAGCAGTTACTCGGCGGGGAAAAACACTGAAGCTTTCTTT. This gives the protein CASSYSAGKNTEAFF.

The V call is TRBV30, the J call TRBJ1-4, with a possible D match to TRBD1 (6 bases). Trimming removed 1 base at V and 8 bases at J, with 14 bases between. The germline gives CDR1 GTSNPN, CDR2 SVGIG (reference sequence). CDR3 length equals 14 residues. CDR3 sequence (DNA): TGTGCCTGGAGTGCTAACCTTAGGGGGGAAAAACTGTTTTTT. Amino acid sequence: CAWSANLRGEKLFF. Together with reference TRBV30 and TRBJ1-4, the CDR3 gives the full variable domain: SQTIHQWPATLVQPVGSPLSLECTVEGTSNPNLYWYRQAAGRGLQLLFYSVGIGQISSEVPQNLSASRPQDRQFILSSKKLLLSDSGFYLCAWSANLRGEKLFFGSGTQLSVL.

The V and J genes are TRBV5-1 and TRBJ2-3, with TRBD2 matching 11 bases. V dropped 4 bases and J dropped 6; count of bases not matched to a gene: 10. CDR3 length equals 16 residues. Germline CDR1 and CDR2: SGHRS and YFSETQ. CDR3 DNA sequence: TGCGCCAGCAGCCCACCGGGACTAGCGGCGGTCGATACGCAGTATTTT. Translated: CASSPPGLAAVDTQYF.

The chain is built from TRBV10-2 and TRBJ1-3, with 7 bases matching TRBD1. This CDR3 is built from 13 residues. The V segment lost 8 bases and the J segment 0 bases; nucleotides outside the gene matches: 1. Germline CDR1 WSHSY, CDR2 SAAADI. CDR3 sequence (DNA): TGCGCCAGCGGGACAGTCTCTGGAAACACCATATATTTT. Protein product: CASGTVSGNTIYF.

The chain joins TRBV10-3 to TRBJ2-4, with 7 bases identical to TRBD1. The CDR3 is 16 amino acids. V was pared by 5 bases and J by 5 bases, with 12 bases of the junction left unmatched. Germline V gene lookup returns CDR1 ENHRY and CDR2 SYGVKD. Written as DNA, the CDR3 is TGTGCCATCAGTCGACAGGGTATGTCAACAGAAAACATTCAGTACTTC. This translates into CAISRQGMSTENIQYF.